The clone carrying this T cell receptor (beta chain) has a handful of counts. Its antigen is not identified. These data originate in a study of T-cell reconstitution after alpha-beta-depleted transplantation in children. Study conclusions and caveats: It was newly produced T cells that mostly accounted for T-cell counts and diversity one year after transplant. Surviving recipient T cells and thymic progenitors produced the high day-60 TCRbeta diversity seen in some patients.

There are 15 residues in the CDR3. With 0 bases removed from V and 3 bases from J, the gap between germline ends came to 11 bases. Germline V gene lookup returns CDR1 LGHDT and CDR2 YNNKEL (reference sequence). Unique molecular identifiers featured in how the TCRbeta library was prepared. TCRdb independently ran MiXCR on the PCR reads; one entry per CDR3 protein. The sample gives approximately 300,000 distinct CDR3 sequences, roughly a tenth of which show up once; less than 9% is in the top ten. The TCR sequence derives from a boy in the first two years of life with acute myeloid leukemia, due to receive a stem cell transplant. Sequencing used PBMCs, obtained before TCRalphabeta/CD19-depleted stem cell transplant. The chain combines TRBV3-1 with TRBJ1-2; D remains ambiguous. The CDR3 nucleotides are TGTGCCAGCAGCCAAGAAAGGCGTACGGACTATGGCTACACCTTC. This sequence encodes CASSQERRTDYGYTF.